This is a list of T cell receptor beta chains from one sample in a study of T cells in Graves' hyperthyroidism and ophthalmopathy. Each CDR3 protein is one row after TCRdb ran MiXCR on the multiplex PCR reads. Of approximately 350,000 distinct CDR3 sequences listed, nearly 15% are singletons. The source material was blood. These receptors were taken from an older woman with Graves' ophthalmopathy. Each CDR3 is given with its conserved first and last residue. The order of the fields is V gene, clone size, D gene, J gene, CDR3 protein, CDR3 DNA. The D gene is left open where the match is weak. Rows may omit the clone size; those that give it use once, few, many or a size class.

V gene: TRBV5-1; clone size: NA; D gene: TRBD2; J gene: TRBJ2-5; CDR3 protein: CASSLTAGGSQETQYF; CDR3 DNA: TGCGCCAGCAGCTTAACAGCGGGAGGAAGTCAAGAGACCCAGTACTTC
V gene: TRBV4-1; clone size: few; D gene: NA; J gene: TRBJ1-2; CDR3 protein: CASSQVSGGYTF; CDR3 DNA: TGCGCCAGCAGCCAAGTTTCGGGTGGCTACACCTTC
V gene: TRBV19; clone size: NA; D gene: NA; J gene: TRBJ2-2; CDR3 protein: CASSIVANTGELFF; CDR3 DNA: TGTGCCAGTAGTATAGTTGCAAACACCGGGGAGCTGTTTTTT
V gene: TRBV27; clone size: NA; D gene: TRBD1; J gene: TRBJ2-3; CDR3 protein: CASNRPGQSTDTQYF; CDR3 DNA: TGTGCCAGCAATAGACCGGGACAGAGCACAGATACGCAGTATTTT
V gene: TRBV2; clone size: many; D gene: NA; J gene: TRBJ1-5; CDR3 protein: CASSYFDQPQHF; CDR3 DNA: TGTGCCAGCAGTTACTTCGATCAGCCCCAGCATTTT
V gene: TRBV6-1; clone size: NA; D gene: TRBD1; J gene: TRBJ2-2; CDR3 protein: CASRTPGTGRPGELFF; CDR3 DNA: TGTGCCAGCAGAACTCCCGGGACAGGCCGCCCCGGGGAGCTGTTTTTT
V gene: TRBV27; clone size: once; D gene: NA; J gene: TRBJ2-7; CDR3 protein: CASSDLGAKTYEQYF; CDR3 DNA: TGTGCCAGCAGCGATCTGGGGGCAAAAACCTACGAGCAGTACTTC
V gene: TRBV28; clone size: many; D gene: TRBD1; J gene: TRBJ1-1; CDR3 protein: CASSPRQGAGEAFF; CDR3 DNA: TGTGCCAGCAGTCCGCGACAGGGGGCGGGTGAAGCTTTCTTT
V gene: TRBV6-2/TRBV6-3; clone size: NA; D gene: NA; J gene: TRBJ2-2; CDR3 protein: CASNPSDTGELFF; CDR3 DNA: TGTGCCAGCAACCCGAGCGACACCGGGGAGCTGTTTTTT
V gene: TRBV25-1; clone size: NA; D gene: TRBD1; J gene: TRBJ2-1; CDR3 protein: CASSEFFGQGLSSYNEQFF; CDR3 DNA: TGTGCCAGCAGTGAATTTTTTGGACAGGGTTTAAGCTCCTACAATGAGCAGTTCTTC
V gene: TRBV9; clone size: few; D gene: TRBD2; J gene: TRBJ2-5; CDR3 protein: CASSVGGSLETQYF; CDR3 DNA: TGTGCCAGCAGCGTCGGCGGGAGTCTCGAGACCCAGTACTTC
V gene: TRBV2; clone size: many; D gene: TRBD1; J gene: TRBJ1-2; CDR3 protein: CASSRQGVDYGYTF; CDR3 DNA: TGTGCCAGCAGTCGACAGGGAGTGGACTATGGCTACACCTTC
V gene: TRBV24-1; clone size: few; D gene: TRBD1; J gene: TRBJ2-3; CDR3 protein: CATSELGTGGDTQYF; CDR3 DNA: TGTGCCACCAGTGAACTCGGGACAGGGGGAGATACGCAGTATTTT
V gene: TRBV28; clone size: few; D gene: NA; J gene: TRBJ2-7; CDR3 protein: CASRDSSSYEQYF; CDR3 DNA: TGTGCCAGCAGGGACAGCAGCTCCTACGAGCAGTACTTC
V gene: TRBV5-1; clone size: many; D gene: TRBD2; J gene: TRBJ2-1; CDR3 protein: CASSGTSAYNEQFF; CDR3 DNA: TGCGCCAGCAGTGGGACTAGCGCCTACAATGAGCAGTTCTTC
V gene: TRBV12-3/TRBV12-4; clone size: NA; D gene: TRBD2; J gene: TRBJ2-1; CDR3 protein: CASSLRLAGLLSYNEQFF; CDR3 DNA: TGTGCCAGCAGTTTGAGACTAGCGGGACTTCTCTCATACAATGAGCAGTTCTTC
V gene: TRBV6-1; clone size: many; D gene: NA; J gene: TRBJ2-5; CDR3 protein: CASRTLLRGETQYF; CDR3 DNA: TGTGCCAGCAGGACACTCCTCCGGGGAGAGACCCAGTACTTC
V gene: TRBV3-1; clone size: many; D gene: TRBD1; J gene: TRBJ2-2; CDR3 protein: CASSQDVRQRTGAGELFF; CDR3 DNA: TGTGCCAGCAGCCAGGATGTTCGTCAACGGACAGGGGCCGGGGAGCTGTTTTTT
V gene: TRBV19; clone size: NA; D gene: NA; J gene: TRBJ2-2; CDR3 protein: CASSQKINGELFF; CDR3 DNA: TGTGCCAGTAGTCAAAAGATAAACGGGGAGCTGTTTTTT
V gene: TRBV10-1; clone size: NA; D gene: TRBD1; J gene: TRBJ2-1; CDR3 protein: CASREQGGREQFF; CDR3 DNA: TGCGCCAGCAGAGAACAGGGGGGCAGGGAGCAGTTCTTC
V gene: TRBV25-1; clone size: NA; D gene: NA; J gene: TRBJ2-1; CDR3 protein: CASSEAVGGVNEQFF; CDR3 DNA: TGTGCCAGCAGTGAAGCTGTAGGGGGTGTTAATGAGCAGTTCTTC
V gene: TRBV28; clone size: many; D gene: NA; J gene: TRBJ2-7; CDR3 protein: CASTSLRRPGDEQYF; CDR3 DNA: TGTGCCAGCACCTCCCTCCGCCGCCCGGGCGACGAGCAGTACTTC
V gene: TRBV28; clone size: many; D gene: NA; J gene: TRBJ1-1; CDR3 protein: CASTPPGGGYTEAFF; CDR3 DNA: TGTGCCAGCACCCCGCCGGGGGGAGGGTACACTGAAGCTTTCTTT
V gene: TRBV30; clone size: many; D gene: NA; J gene: TRBJ2-2; CDR3 protein: CAWTPTGELFF; CDR3 DNA: TGTGCCTGGACTCCCACCGGGGAGCTGTTTTTT
V gene: TRBV28; clone size: NA; D gene: NA; J gene: TRBJ1-5; CDR3 protein: CASSFPGVGNQPQHF; CDR3 DNA: TGTGCCAGCAGTTTCCCAGGGGTCGGCAATCAGCCCCAGCATTTT
V gene: TRBV3-1; clone size: many; D gene: NA; J gene: TRBJ1-1; CDR3 protein: CASSTGTVNTEAFF; CDR3 DNA: TGTGCCAGCAGCACCGGGACGGTGAACACTGAAGCTTTCTTT
V gene: TRBV20-1; clone size: many; D gene: NA; J gene: TRBJ1-5; CDR3 protein: CSARDSIGNQPQHF; CDR3 DNA: TGCAGTGCTAGAGATTCGATCGGAAATCAGCCCCAGCATTTT
V gene: TRBV5-1; clone size: many; D gene: TRBD2; J gene: TRBJ2-1; CDR3 protein: CASSLEGLAGVSEQFF; CDR3 DNA: TGCGCCAGCAGCTTGGAGGGACTAGCGGGAGTCAGCGAGCAGTTCTTC
V gene: TRBV9; clone size: NA; D gene: TRBD2; J gene: TRBJ2-3; CDR3 protein: CASSPRASGNPSTDTQYF; CDR3 DNA: TGTGCCAGCAGCCCCCGAGCTAGCGGGAACCCTAGCACAGATACGCAGTATTTT
V gene: TRBV7-8; clone size: once; D gene: NA; J gene: TRBJ1-5; CDR3 protein: CASSSGTGSGPQHF; CDR3 DNA: TGTGCCAGCAGCTCAGGGACCGGCTCGGGGCCCCAGCATTTT
V gene: TRBV30; clone size: NA; D gene: NA; J gene: TRBJ2-7; CDR3 protein: CAWSARTASEQYF; CDR3 DNA: TGTGCCTGGAGTGCCCGGACAGCGTCCGAGCAGTACTTC
V gene: TRBV28; clone size: many; D gene: TRBD1; J gene: TRBJ1-1; CDR3 protein: CASSWGGGQESLNTEAFF; CDR3 DNA: TGTGCCAGCAGTTGGGGAGGGGGACAGGAGAGTTTGAACACTGAAGCTTTCTTT
V gene: TRBV6-5; clone size: NA; D gene: TRBD2; J gene: TRBJ2-1; CDR3 protein: CASSYGGSGFNEQFF; CDR3 DNA: TGTGCCAGCAGTTACGGTGGTAGCGGGTTTAATGAGCAGTTCTTC
V gene: TRBV20-1; clone size: many; D gene: NA; J gene: TRBJ2-5; CDR3 protein: CSAGVTRGTQYF; CDR3 DNA: TGCAGTGCCGGGGTAACCCGGGGGACCCAGTACTTC
V gene: TRBV11-2; clone size: many; D gene: NA; J gene: TRBJ2-7; CDR3 protein: CASSLEAPYRGGYEQYF; CDR3 DNA: TGTGCCAGCAGCTTAGAGGCCCCATACAGGGGAGGATACGAGCAGTACTTC
V gene: TRBV2; clone size: many; D gene: TRBD2; J gene: TRBJ2-7; CDR3 protein: CASSLPSGIYEQYF; CDR3 DNA: TGTGCCAGCAGCTTGCCTAGCGGGATATACGAGCAGTACTTC
V gene: TRBV19; clone size: few; D gene: NA; J gene: TRBJ1-2; CDR3 protein: CASTIGGPGAYGYTF; CDR3 DNA: TGTGCCAGTACCATCGGGGGGCCGGGGGCCTATGGCTACACCTTC